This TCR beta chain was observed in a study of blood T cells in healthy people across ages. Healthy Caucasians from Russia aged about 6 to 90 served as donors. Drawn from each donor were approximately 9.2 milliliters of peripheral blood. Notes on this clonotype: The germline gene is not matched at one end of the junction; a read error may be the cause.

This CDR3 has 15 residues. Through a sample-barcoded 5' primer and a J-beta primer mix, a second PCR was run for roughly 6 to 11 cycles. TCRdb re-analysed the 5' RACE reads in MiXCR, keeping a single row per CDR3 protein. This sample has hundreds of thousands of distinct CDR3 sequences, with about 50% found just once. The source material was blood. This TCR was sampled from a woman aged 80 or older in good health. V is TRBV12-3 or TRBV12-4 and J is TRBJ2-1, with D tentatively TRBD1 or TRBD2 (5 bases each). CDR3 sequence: CASSYGTPSSNEQFF. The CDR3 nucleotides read TGTGCCAGCAGTTATGGGACCCCGTCCTCCAATGAGCAGTTCTTC.